The 27 T cell receptor beta chains below come from one sample, sequenced in a study of cytomegalovirus exposure and HLA in healthy donors. PCR used 60 Vbeta primers and 13 Jbeta primers. Sequencing was performed with immunoSEQ multiplex PCR; in TCRdb, only in-frame clones are kept and a portion is missing. The sample carries about 180,000 clones, around 83% recorded once. Sequencing was done on a sample of PBMCs. These receptors all come from a girl aged 2-15 years in good health and CMV-seropositive.

This sequence joins TRBV5-6 and TRBJ2-3; D is undetermined. The CDR3 consists of 13 residues. Looked up from germline, CDR1 is SGHDT and CDR2 is YYEEEE. Deletions cut 6 bases from V and 0 bases from J, with 8 bases between. CDR3 DNA sequence: TGTGCCAGCACAGCGAAGAGCACAGATACGCAGTATTTT. Translating gives CASTAKSTDTQYF. The full variable domain, rest sourced from reference TRBV5-6 and TRBJ2-3, is DAGVTQSPTHLIKTRGQQVTLRCSPKSGHDTVSWYQQALGQGPQFIFQYYEEEERQRGNFPDRFSGHQFPNYSSELNVNALLLGDSALYLCASTAKSTDTQYFGPGTRLTVL.

CDR3 sequence: CASSYPGQTILAKNIQYF. The CDR3 coding sequence is TGTGCCAGCAGTTACCCGGGACAGACGATTCTAGCCAAAAACATTCAGTACTTC. The V call is TRBV12-1, the J call TRBJ2-4; the table gives TRBD1 as D, unverified against the DNA. TRBV12-1 is a pseudogene locus. The CDR3 loop spans 18 amino acids.

The chain joins TRBV6-5 to TRBJ1-5; D is perhaps TRBD1 (6 bases). V gave up 2 bases and J gave up 6 bases, with 17 bases separating them. CDR1 is MNHEY and CDR2 is SVGAGI in the germline V gene. The CDR3 has 16 residues. CDR3 sequence (DNA): TGTGCCAGCAGTTACGGCCCCCACAGGGTCGGTCAGCCCCAGCATTTT. Encoded protein: CASSYGPHRVGQPQHF.

V is TRBV28 and J is TRBJ2-7, with D hard to call. The CDR3 spans 13 residues. Trimming removed 1 base from V and 0 bases from J, with 4 bases in between. The germline CDR1 and CDR2 sequences are MDHEN and SYDVKM. The CDR3: CASSLYGSYEQYF. The DNA for the CDR3 is TGTGCCAGCAGTTTATACGGCTCCTACGAGCAGTACTTC.

The rearrangement uses TRBV28 and TRBJ1-6, with D perhaps matching TRBD1 (5 bases). Germline CDR1 is MDHEN and CDR2 is SYDVKM. The CDR3 sequence is 14 residues long. Trimming removed 5 bases at V and 6 bases at J, with 11 bases between. The chain's CDR3 is CASSSQGFNSPLHF. The CDR3 bases are TGTGCCAGCAGTAGTCAGGGCTTTAATTCACCCCTCCACTTT.

In this sample, this clone turned up a few times. This chain links TRBV2 with TRBJ2-5; 7 bases map to TRBD1. Germline lookup yields CDR1 SNHLY and CDR2 FYNNEI. The CDR3 has 13 amino acids. V dropped 4 bases and J dropped 1; count of bases not matched to a gene: 0. CDR3 sequence reads: CASSGDSQETQYF. The CDR3 bases are TGTGCCAGCAGTGGGGACAGCCAAGAGACCCAGTACTTC. Variable domain in full (rest from reference TRBV2 and TRBJ2-5): EPEVTQTPSHQVTQMGQEVILRCVPISNHLYFYWYRQILGQKVEFLVSFYNNEISEKSEIFDDQFSVERPDGSNFTLKIRSTKLEDSAMYFCASSGDSQETQYFGPGTRLLVL.

J is TRBJ2-7 and V is TRBV9, with a weak D call TRBD2 (5 bases). V was cut by 4 bases and J by 4 bases, with 15 bases left in between. CDR1 SGDLS and CDR2 YYNGEE come from the germline V gene. The CDR3 loop spans 14 amino acids. CDR3 DNA: TGTGCCAGCAGCCCCCGTGAGCGGTTGTACGAGCAGTACTTC. Its protein is CASSPRERLYEQYF.

The genes are TRBV7-7 and TRBJ1-1; tentative D call: TRBD1 (5 bases). Germline V gene data show CDR1 as SSHAT and CDR2 as FNYEAQ (reference sequence). This CDR3 contains 13 residues. Trimming took off 10 bases at V and 1 base at J, with 13 bases between the two ends. DNA of the CDR3: TGTGCCACGCGTAGGGGAGGGAACACTGAAGCTTTCTTT. Encoded protein: CATRRGGNTEAFF.

Only one count was recorded for this clone. The chain has TRBV29-1 and TRBJ2-3; 9 nucleotides line up with TRBD1. The J segment lost 6 bases and the V segment lost 5 bases, leaving 9 bases of the junction unmatched. The CDR3 extends over 14 amino acids. Germline lookup yields CDR1 SQVTM and CDR2 ANQGSEA. The CDR3 bases are TGCAGCGTTTCAGGAGGGACAGGGCAGGATACGCAGTATTTT. Encoded protein: CSVSGGTGQDTQYF.

This chain joins TRBV28 and TRBJ2-1, with 7 bases fitting TRBD2. V dropped 5 bases and J dropped 7; count of bases not matched to a gene: 11. CDR1 is MDHEN and CDR2 is SYDVKM in the germline V gene. The CDR3 spans 15 residues. This chain's CDR3 is CASSLSGNTGNEQFF. The CDR3 DNA reads as TGTGCCAGCAGTCTAAGCGGGAATACGGGGAATGAGCAGTTCTTC.

The gene calls are TRBV13 and TRBJ2-7; no definite D call. The CDR3 is 13 residues long. Trimming shortened V by 0 bases and J by 4 bases, and 7 bases separated the two germline ends. Germline V gene data show CDR1 as PRHDT and CDR2 as FYEKMQ (reference sequence). CDR3 nucleotide sequence: TGTGCCAGCAGCTTAGGGTACGGGTACGAGCAGTACTTC. Translation gives CASSLGYGYEQYF.

J is TRBJ1-5 and V is TRBV19, with D possibly matching TRBD1 (5 bases). Germline CDR1 is LNHDA and CDR2 is SQIVND (reference sequence). This CDR3 contains 14 residues. The V end was cut by 9 bases, the J end by 2 bases, with 14 bases between. DNA of the CDR3: TGTGCCAGCGTCGGACAATCGGGCAATCAGCCCCAGCATTTT. Protein product: CASVGQSGNQPQHF.

The chain couples TRBV4-1 to TRBJ2-1; 13 nucleotides match TRBD2. Germline V lookup: CDR1 MGHRA, CDR2 YSYEKL. The V segment lost 3 bases and the J segment 6 bases; nucleotides outside the gene matches: 8. CDR3 length equals 17 residues. In nucleotides, the CDR3 is TGCGCCAGCAGCCAGGCTCTCGGACTAGCGGGAGTCAATGAGCAGTTCTTC. Encoded protein: CASSQALGLAGVNEQFF.

The V gene is TRBV11-3, the J gene TRBJ2-7; 9 bases agree with TRBD2. The CDR3 covers 15 residues. Germline trimming cut 4 bases from V and 1 base from J; bases unmatched to any gene: 5. The germline gives CDR1 SGHNT, CDR2 YENEEA. CDR3 in amino acids: CASSYSGSASYEQYF. CDR3 in DNA: TGTGCCAGCAGCTATAGCGGGAGTGCTTCCTACGAGCAGTACTTC.

V is TRBV9 and J is TRBJ1-2; 7 positions match TRBD1. This CDR3 contains 16 residues. Germline V lookup: CDR1 SGDLS, CDR2 YYNGEE. V dropped 3 bases and J dropped 1; count of bases not matched to a gene: 9. The CDR3 bases are TGTGCCAGCAGCGGCCGGGACAGTGAAAATAACTATGGCTACACCTTC. This sequence encodes CASSGRDSENNYGYTF.

This clone was counted between two and nine times. DNA for the CDR3: TGTGCCAGCAGGCGAGAGGTGGTAGCGGGGGACACAGATACGCAGTATTTT. Amino acids: CASRREVVAGDTDTQYF. The V and J genes are TRBV2 and TRBJ2-3; TRBD2 matches at 9 bases. Germline assignment: CDR1 SNHLY and CDR2 FYNNEI. The length of the CDR3 is 17 residues. With 6 bases clipped from V and 2 bases from J, the junction kept 12 bases outside the gene matches.

The rearrangement uses TRBV5-5 and TRBJ2-5; D possibly corresponds to TRBD1 (6 bases). Trimming took 3 bases from V and 4 from J, leaving 13 bases between them. The CDR3 sequence is 14 residues long. Per the germline V gene, CDR1 is SGHKS and CDR2 is YYEKEE (reference sequence). CDR3 nucleotides: TGTGCCAGCAGCTACCGGACAGATTTAGAGACCCAGTACTTC. Protein sequence: CASSYRTDLETQYF.

This clone was observed a single time. The chain combines TRBV27 with TRBJ1-2; a possible D gene is TRBD1 (5 bases). V was cut by 2 bases and J by 4 bases, with 14 bases left in between. There are 15 residues in the CDR3. Per the germline V gene, CDR1 is MNHEY and CDR2 is SMNVEV (reference sequence). The CDR3 protein is CASSLDRGTSYGYTF. DNA for the CDR3: TGTGCCAGCAGTTTAGACCGAGGGACTTCCTATGGCTACACCTTC.

The rearrangement joins TRBV19 to TRBJ2-2; 7 bases are a match to TRBD1. V dropped 6 bases and J dropped 0; count of bases not matched to a gene: 7. This CDR3 is 16 amino acids long. Germline V gene lookup returns CDR1 LNHDA and CDR2 SQIVND (reference sequence). The CDR3 loop reads CASRAVGQSNTGELFF. Written as DNA, the CDR3 is TGTGCCAGTAGGGCCGTGGGACAGTCGAACACCGGGGAGCTGTTTTTT.

The chain uses TRBV6-1 and TRBJ1-5; D gene unclear. V lost 1 base to trimming and J lost 7 bases, with 11 bases between them. The CDR3 contains 14 residues. The germline CDR1 and CDR2 sequences are MNHNS and SASEGT. The CDR3 bases are TGTGCCAGCAGTGAAGGGTACTCTATACAGCCCCAGCATTTT. Protein product: CASSEGYSIQPQHF.

The rearrangement uses TRBV9 and TRBJ2-7; 8 bases line up with TRBD1. The CDR3 consists of 15 residues. Germline CDR1 SGDLS, CDR2 YYNGEE. The ends lost 0 bases at V and 6 bases at J; junction bases unmatched: 8. DNA of the CDR3: TGTGCCAGCAGCGTAGAAGGGACAGGAGTTTGCGAGCAGTACTTC. Translating it yields CASSVEGTGVCEQYF.

The chain couples TRBV19 to TRBJ2-7; 13 nucleotides align to TRBD2. Germline V gene lookup returns CDR1 LNHDA and CDR2 SQIVND (reference sequence). Germline trimming cut 5 bases from V and 0 bases from J; bases unmatched to any gene: 10. The CDR3 is 18 amino acids. The CDR3, as DNA: TGTGCCAGTAGTCTGGGATGGACTAGCGGGAGTTCCTCCTACGAGCAGTACTTC. This codes for CASSLGWTSGSSSYEQYF.

The chain employs TRBV29-1 and TRBJ2-3; D may be TRBD1 (6 bases). V was cut by 7 bases and J by 3 bases, with 11 bases left in between. Germline CDR1 is SQVTM and CDR2 is ANQGSEA. The CDR3 consists of 12 residues. CDR3 sequence reads: CSGGQRTDTQYF. DNA of the CDR3: TGCAGCGGTGGACAGAGGACAGATACGCAGTATTTT.

The rearrangement joins TRBV19 to TRBJ1-2; 7 nucleotides line up with TRBD1. The CDR3 loop spans 14 amino acids. The ends lost 5 bases at V and 4 bases at J; junction bases unmatched: 7. Germline CDR1 is LNHDA and CDR2 is SQIVND (reference sequence). In DNA, the CDR3 is TGTGCCAGTAGTCGACAGGGCGAAGTCTATGGCTACACCTTC. Its translation is CASSRQGEVYGYTF.

V and J are TRBV6-1 and TRBJ1-2; 8 nucleotides match TRBD1. Germline loops: CDR1 MNHNS, CDR2 SASEGT. V gave up 1 base and J gave up 8 bases; unmatched junction bases: 9. This CDR3 has 15 residues. CDR3 nucleotides: TGTGCCAGCAGTGAAGATAGGACAGGGCGAGGCGGCTACACCTTC. Translated: CASSEDRTGRGGYTF.

V usage is TRBV18 and J usage is TRBJ1-1; the D gene is possibly TRBD1 (5 bases). Germline CDR1 and CDR2: KGHSH and LQKENI. The CDR3 contains 14 residues. Between the trimmed V and J ends, which lost 1 base and 5 bases, there was a span of 11 bases. CDR3 nucleotide sequence: TGTGCCAGCTCACCACAGGGGTCGGAAACTGAAGCTTTCTTT. It yields the protein CASSPQGSETEAFF.

The chain has TRBV27 and TRBJ2-1; D might be TRBD1 (5 bases). CDR1 MNHEY and CDR2 SMNVEV come from the germline V gene (reference sequence). The CDR3 length is 14 residues. V lost 4 bases to trimming and J lost 5 bases, with 12 bases between them. The CDR3 nucleotides read TGTGCCAGCAGTTCGATTACAGGTGACAATGAGCAGTTCTTC. Translated, it gives CASSSITGDNEQFF.